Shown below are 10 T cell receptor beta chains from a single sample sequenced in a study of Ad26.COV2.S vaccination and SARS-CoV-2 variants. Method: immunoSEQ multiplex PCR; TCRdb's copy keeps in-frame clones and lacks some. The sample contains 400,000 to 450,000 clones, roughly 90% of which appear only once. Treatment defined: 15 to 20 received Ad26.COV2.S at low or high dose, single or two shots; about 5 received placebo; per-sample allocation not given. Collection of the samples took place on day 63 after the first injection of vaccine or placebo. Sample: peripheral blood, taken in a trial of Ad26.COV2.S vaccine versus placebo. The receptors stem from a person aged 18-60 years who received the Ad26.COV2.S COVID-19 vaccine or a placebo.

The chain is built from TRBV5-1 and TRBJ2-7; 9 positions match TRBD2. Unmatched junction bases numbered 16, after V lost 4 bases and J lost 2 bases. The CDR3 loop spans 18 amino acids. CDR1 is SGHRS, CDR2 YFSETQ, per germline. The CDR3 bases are TGCGCCAGCAGCCTTGGAGCTAGCGGGATGGGAGACCCCTACGAGCAGTACTTC. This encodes CASSLGASGMGDPYEQYF.

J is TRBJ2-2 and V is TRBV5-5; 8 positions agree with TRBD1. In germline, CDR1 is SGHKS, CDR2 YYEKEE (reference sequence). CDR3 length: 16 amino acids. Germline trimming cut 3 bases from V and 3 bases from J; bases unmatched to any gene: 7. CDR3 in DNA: TGTGCCAGCAGCTCCCCGGACAGGGTCGACACCGGGGAGCTGTTTTTT. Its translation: CASSSPDRVDTGELFF.

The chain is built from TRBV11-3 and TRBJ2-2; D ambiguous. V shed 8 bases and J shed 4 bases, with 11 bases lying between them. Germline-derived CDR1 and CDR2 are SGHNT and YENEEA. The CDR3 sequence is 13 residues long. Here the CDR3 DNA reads TGTGCCAGCGCCATCGTATCCACCGGGGAGCTGTTTTTT. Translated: CASAIVSTGELFF. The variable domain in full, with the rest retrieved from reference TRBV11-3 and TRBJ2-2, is EAGVVQSPRYKIIEKKQPVAFWCNPISGHNTLYWYLQNLGQGPELLIRYENEEAVDDSQLPKDRFSAERLKGVDSTLKIQPAELGDSAVYLCASAIVSTGELFFGEGSRLTVL.

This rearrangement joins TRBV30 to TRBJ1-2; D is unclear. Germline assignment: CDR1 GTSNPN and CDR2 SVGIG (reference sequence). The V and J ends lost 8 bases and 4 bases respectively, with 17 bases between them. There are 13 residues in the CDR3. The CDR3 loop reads CAGEKVAAYGYTF. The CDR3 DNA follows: TGTGCCGGAGAGAAGGTAGCTGCCTATGGCTACACCTTC.

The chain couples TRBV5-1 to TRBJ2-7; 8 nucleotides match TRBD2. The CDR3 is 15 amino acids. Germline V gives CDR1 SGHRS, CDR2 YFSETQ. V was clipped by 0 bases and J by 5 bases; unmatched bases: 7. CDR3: CASSLGRTSFDEQYF. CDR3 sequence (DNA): TGCGCCAGCAGCTTGGGTCGGACTAGCTTCGACGAGCAGTACTTC. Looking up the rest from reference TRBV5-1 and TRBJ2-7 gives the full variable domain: KAGVTQTPRYLIKTRGQQVTLSCSPISGHRSVSWYQQTPGQGLQFLFEYFSETQRNKGNFPGRFSGRQFSNSRSEMNVSTLELGDSALYLCASSLGRTSFDEQYFGPGTRLTVT.

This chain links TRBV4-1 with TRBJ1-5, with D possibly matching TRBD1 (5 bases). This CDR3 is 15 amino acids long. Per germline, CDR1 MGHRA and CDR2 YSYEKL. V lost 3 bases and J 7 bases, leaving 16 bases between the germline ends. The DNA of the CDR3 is TGCGCCAGCAGCCAGGAAGGTAGGGGTAACCAGCCCCAGCATTTT. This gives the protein CASSQEGRGNQPQHF.

CDR3 loop: CASRRQGSDGYTF. CDR3 DNA: TGTGCCAGCAGGAGACAGGGTTCGGATGGCTACACCTTC. This chain joins TRBV2 and TRBJ1-2, with 7 bases matching TRBD1. V trimming: 6 bases; J trimming: 6 bases; junction bases outside the gene matches: 7. The CDR3 is 13 amino acids. Germline V gene sequence: CDR1 SNHLY, CDR2 FYNNEI.

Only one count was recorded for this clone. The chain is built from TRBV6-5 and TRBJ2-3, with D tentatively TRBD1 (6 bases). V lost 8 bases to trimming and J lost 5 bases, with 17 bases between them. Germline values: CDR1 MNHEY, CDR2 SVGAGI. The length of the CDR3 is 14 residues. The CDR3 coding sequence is TGTGCCAGCGCCATACTACAGGGTGTAGATACGCAGTATTTT. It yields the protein CASAILQGVDTQYF.

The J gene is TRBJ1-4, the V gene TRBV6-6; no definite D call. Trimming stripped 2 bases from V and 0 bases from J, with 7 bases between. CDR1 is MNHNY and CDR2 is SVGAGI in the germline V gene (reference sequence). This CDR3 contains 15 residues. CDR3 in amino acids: CASSYRAATNEKLFF. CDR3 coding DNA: TGTGCCAGCAGTTACCGGGCAGCAACTAATGAAAAACTGTTTTTT.

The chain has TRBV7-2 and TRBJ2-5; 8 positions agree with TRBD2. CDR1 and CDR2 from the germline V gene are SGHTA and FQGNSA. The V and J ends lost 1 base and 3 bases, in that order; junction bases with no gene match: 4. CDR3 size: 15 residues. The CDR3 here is CASSLVGTRKETQYF. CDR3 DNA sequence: TGTGCCAGCAGCTTAGTCGGGACTAGAAAAGAGACCCAGTACTTC.